The clone carrying this TCR beta chain has just a few counts. The antigen remains unidentified. Treatment in this sample: oral pan-JAK inhibitor, 5-10 mg twice daily. This entry is derived from a study of CD8+ T cells in alopecia areata. About the study: Each of the treated patients was given oral tofacitinib, 5 to 10 mg twice daily, for moderate-to-severe alopecia areata.

Following extraction, RNA underwent reverse transcription to cDNA, which served as the sequencing template. Libraries were prepared by immunoSEQ multiplex PCR; TCRdb keeps only in-frame clonotypes and omits some of them. The top ten hold 0.95% to 1.5% of the sample, which has 210,000 or so clones, roughly 66% seen once. The germline gives CDR1 SQVTM, CDR2 ANQGSEA. The V gene lost 4 bases and the J gene lost 5 bases, with 26 bases spanning the gap. CDR3 size: 17 residues. Study observations and caveats: It was observed that many expanded lesional clones persisted in scalp and blood during tofacitinib. Normal scalp had lower clonality than lesional scalp, with alopecia totalis/universalis lesions showing this most strongly.

The TCR originated in a human donor with alopecia areata. The chain joins TRBV29-1 to TRBJ2-5; D tentatively reads TRBD1 or TRBD2 (6 bases each). Material: CD4+ T cells sorted from blood, obtained around week 44, from a patient treated with tofacitinib. This CDR3 reads CSVVGTRGLRDAETQYF. CDR3 sequence (DNA): TGCAGCGTTGTGGGTACCAGGGGACTCAGAGACGCGGAGACCCAGTACTTC.